Following are 17 T cell receptor beta chains from one sample sequenced in a study of tumor and adjacent non-tumor tissue in lung cancer. A modified ARM-PCR protocol with three rounds of nested PCR amplified TCRbeta. MiXCR was run by TCRdb on the multiplex PCR reads, yielding one entry per CDR3 protein. The repertoire consists of tens of thousands of distinct CDR3 sequences, with roughly 72% occurring once and the leading ten covering under 9.5%. This sample's RNA came from whole unsorted tissue. The material sequenced was lung tumor tissue. These receptors all come from a middle-aged woman with non-small cell lung cancer.

This clonotype showed up many times. The chain couples TRBV12-3 or TRBV12-4 to TRBJ1-2; perhaps TRBD1 as D (5 bases). Trimming cost V 5 bases and J 5 bases, with 18 bases left between them. This CDR3 is built from 15 residues. The CDR3 DNA reads TGTGCCAGCAGTGATACAGGATTCCACGGATATGGCTACACCTTC. It yields the protein CASSDTGFHGYGYTF.

This clonotype has a handful of counts. A clone one base away is much larger, so this may be a read error. The DNA of the CDR3 is TGCGCCAGCAGCCAGCAAGGGGGCGTCGCTGGTGGTTATGGCTACACCTTC. It encodes CASSQQGGVAGGYGYTF. The chain joins TRBV4-1 to TRBJ1-2, with 7 positions matching TRBD1. Germline V lookup: CDR1 MGHRA, CDR2 YSYEKL. The CDR3 extends over 17 amino acids. Trimming cost V 3 bases and J 5 bases; bases outside gene matches: 15.

This clonotype was counted a few times. An end of the junction does not agree with germline; a read error may underlie this. This chain connects TRBV7-9 to TRBJ2-7; D unresolved. Per germline, CDR1 SEHNR and CDR2 FQNEAQ (reference sequence). CDR3 length: 18 residues. CDR3 sequence reads: CASSRDTPREYTTYEQCF. The CDR3 coding sequence is TGTGCCAGCAGCAGAGATACTCCCAGAGAATACACGACCTACGAGCAGTGCTTC.

Note on this clonotype: The germline gene is not matched at one end of the junction; a read error may be the cause. The chain uses TRBV6-5 and TRBJ2-1; D is perhaps TRBD2 (7 bases). CDR1 is MNHEY and CDR2 is SVGAGI in the germline V gene. The CDR3 has 16 amino acids. In nucleotides, the CDR3 is TGTGTCAGCAGTTACTCGGGGGGCGCGTATGGGGATGAGCAGTCCTTC. As protein: CVSSYSGGAYGDEQSF.

In its sample, this clonotype ranks as medium-sized. This chain uses TRBV29-1 with TRBJ2-7; TRBD2 matches at 10 bases. The V gene end was trimmed by 4 bases and the J gene end by 0 bases; junction bases not matched to a gene: 6. Germline CDR1 is SQVTM and CDR2 is ANQGSEA. CDR3 length equals 15 residues. The CDR3 DNA reads as TGCAGCGTTGTACTAGCGGGGTCAAGCTCCTACGAGCAGTACTTC. Translating it yields CSVVLAGSSSYEQYF.

A few counts support this clonotype. The junction does not match germline at one end; this may be a read error. The J gene is TRBJ2-3, the V gene TRBV7-8, with D possibly being TRBD1 or TRBD2 (5 bases each). The germline gives CDR1 SGHVS, CDR2 FQNEAQ. The CDR3 has 16 amino acids. CDR3 residues: CANSLNPGTSTDTQYF. The DNA for the CDR3 is TGTGCCAACAGCTTAAATCCAGGGACCAGCACAGATACGCAGTATTTT. Full variable domain (outside the CDR3, taken from reference TRBV7-8 and TRBJ2-3): GAGVSQSPRYKVAKRGQDVALRCDPISGHVSLFWYQQALGQGPEFLTYFQNEAQLDKSGLPSDRFFAERPEGSVSTLKIQRTQQEDSAVYLCANSLNPGTSTDTQYFGPGTRLTVL.

This clonotype was picked up one time. The junction and the germline gene differ at one end; a read error may be behind it. V usage is TRBV4-1 and J usage is TRBJ2-7; D is possibly TRBD1 or TRBD2 (5 bases each). The germline V gene has CDR1 MGHRA and CDR2 YSYEKL. The CDR3 is 12 amino acids. The DNA of the CDR3 is TGCGTCAGCAGCCCTGGGACCTACGAGCATTACTTC. Translating gives CVSSPGTYEHYF.

The chain uses TRBV12-3 or TRBV12-4 and TRBJ1-1; 7 bases agree with TRBD1. V lost 8 bases, J lost 1 base, and 4 bases stayed unmatched. The CDR3 covers 13 residues. DNA of the CDR3: TGTGCCAGCTGGGACAGCTGGAACACTGAAGCTTTCTTT. Protein: CASWDSWNTEAFF.

Comment on this clonotype: One end of the junction does not line up with germline, which may come from a read error. This chain joins TRBV7-9 and TRBJ1-6; 9 positions agree with TRBD1. The CDR3 is 17 residues long. Germline CDR1 reads SEHNR; CDR2 reads FQNEAQ (reference sequence). This CDR3 is CTRSAGTGNLENSPLHF. CDR3 coding DNA: TGTACCAGGAGCGCCGGGACAGGGAATCTCGAAAATTCACCCCTCCACTTT.

This chain links TRBV5-6 with TRBJ2-5, with 7 bases that match TRBD1. The CDR3 is 13 residues long. The germline V gene has CDR1 SGHDT and CDR2 YYEEEE. Trimming removed 10 bases from V and 5 bases from J; junction bases left unmatched: 11. The CDR3 spells CAASLADRETQYF. In DNA form, the CDR3 reads TGTGCCGCCAGCTTGGCGGACAGGGAGACCCAGTACTTC. Variable domain in full (rest from reference TRBV5-6 and TRBJ2-5): DAGVTQSPTHLIKTRGQQVTLRCSPKSGHDTVSWYQQALGQGPQFIFQYYEEEERQRGNFPDRFSGHQFPNYSSELNVNALLLGDSALYLCAASLADRETQYFGPGTRLLVL.

Comment on this clonotype: The junction does not match germline at one end; this may be a read error. DNA of the CDR3: TGTACCAGGAGCTTAATCTCCTACGAGCAGTACTTC. Its protein product is CTRSLISYEQYF. The chain carries TRBV11-3 and TRBJ2-7; D not certain. Germline assignment: CDR1 SGHNT and CDR2 YENEEA. The CDR3 spans 12 residues.

Ten or more counts support this clonotype. The V and J genes are TRBV7-9 and TRBJ2-7; tentatively, D is TRBD1 (6 bases). The V end lost 3 bases, the J end lost 6 bases, and 15 bases lay between the germline ends. This CDR3 spans 14 amino acids. CDR1 is SEHNR, CDR2 FQNEAQ, per germline (reference sequence). The CDR3 nucleotides are TGTGCCAGCAGCTTCACGGCAGGGGTAAGCGAGCAGTACTTC. It encodes CASSFTAGVSEQYF.

This clonotype has ten or more counts. The rearrangement links TRBV6-5 to TRBJ2-1; D is unresolved. Germline CDR1 and CDR2: MNHEY and SVGAGI. The CDR3 has 17 residues. Trimming took 0 bases from V and 2 from J, leaving 14 bases between them. This CDR3 reads CASSYSVLAQTYNEQFF. CDR3 nucleotides: TGTGCCAGCAGTTACTCGGTGCTCGCACAAACCTACAATGAGCAGTTCTTC.

In regard to this clonotype: One junction end disagrees with the germline gene, perhaps due to a read error. The genes are TRBV12-3 or TRBV12-4 and TRBJ2-7; unclear D gene. The CDR3 extends over 13 amino acids. In DNA, the CDR3 is TGTGCCAGCAGTTTGACAAGGTATTACGAGCACTACTTC. Protein product: CASSLTRYYEHYF.

CDR3: CAISGPGTGGDEQYF. Here the CDR3 DNA reads TGTGCCATCAGTGGCCCCGGGACAGGGGGAGACGAGCAGTACTTC. V gene TRBV10-3 combines with J gene TRBJ2-7, with 11 bases fitting TRBD1. The CDR3 covers 15 residues. Trimming removed 4 bases from V and 5 bases from J; junction bases left unmatched: 7. CDR1 and CDR2 (germline): ENHRY, SYGVKD.

With respect to this clonotype: One junction end disagrees with the germline gene, perhaps due to a read error. V usage is TRBV11-2 and J usage is TRBJ1-2, with a weak D call TRBD1 (6 bases). Germline CDR1 and CDR2: SGHAT and FQNNGV. The CDR3 spans 14 residues. The CDR3, as DNA: TGTGCCAGCGGTCCGACCCAGGGGAACTATGGCTACAACTTC. Translation: CASGPTQGNYGYNF.

This clonotype was counted many times. This chain uses TRBV4-1 with TRBJ1-1; D is uncertain. The CDR3 runs 13 residues. V was shortened by 3 bases and J by 0 bases, with 5 bases between the two germline ends. Germline V gene lookup returns CDR1 MGHRA and CDR2 YSYEKL. In DNA, the CDR3 is TGCGCCAGCAGCCAGGAGGTGAACACTGAAGCTTTCTTT. It is translated as CASSQEVNTEAFF.